This TCR beta chain was recorded in a study of blood T cells in healthy people across ages. Alongside a J-beta primer mix, a sample-barcoded 5' primer served in a second PCR lasting 7 to 11 cycles. From the 5' RACE reads, TCRdb called clonotypes with MiXCR, one entry per CDR3 protein. The table has 1.5 million to 2 million distinct CDR3 sequences, around 48% seen once. V lost 4 bases and J lost 3, with 9 bases in between. The CDR3 is made up of 13 amino acids. Germline V lookup: CDR1 KGHDR, CDR2 SFDVKD. Sequencing was carried out using blood. The chain has TRBV24-1 and TRBJ2-7; a possible D gene is TRBD2 (6 bases). The clonotype comes from a woman aged 40 to 50 in good health. DNA of the CDR3: TGTGCCACCAGTGAGCGGGGAAACTACGAGCAGTACTTC. This codes for CATSERGNYEQYF.